This TCR beta chain is from a study of CXCR3-negative and CXCR3-positive naive CD8 T cells. General study points: Upon cryopreservation, CXCR3 expression partially decreased, and most assays used fresh PBMCs. Against CXCR3-negative naive cells, CXCR3-positive naive cells showed more hydrophobic TRB CDR3s.

This CDR3 is built from 16 residues. CDR1 is SGHTA and CDR2 is FQGTGA in the germline V gene. Remarks on this clonotype: Antigen: not known.

The TRB libraries of cDNA were built by UMI-labeled 5' RACE. Using the 5' RACE reads, TCRdb records one entry per CDR3 protein without DNA. The clone table shows over 100,000 distinct CDR3 sequences, with the ten largest holding around 0.44%. The V and J genes are TRBV7-3 and TRBJ1-1; TCRdb's D call of TRBD1 is untestable without DNA. The receptor's source is a human donor in good health. Some clones in this sample may be carry-over from other donors' samples. Sequencing was carried out using naive CXCR3+ CD8+ T cells from blood. Subset in this sample: CD45RO-CCR7+CD27+CD95- naive CD8+ T cells expressing CXCR3 (TNR3+). The CDR3: CASSRTEDSVNTEAFF.